This T cell receptor (beta chain) came from a study of blood T cell repertoires in COVID-19. This clone was seen a single time. Clones were sequenced by immunoSEQ multiplex PCR, and TCRdb holds only the in-frame ones, with some missing. The table includes about 120,000 clones, approximately 90% detected once. The ends were cut back, 7 bases at V and 0 bases at J, with 13 bases in the middle. Germline lookup yields CDR1 LGHDT and CDR2 YNNKEL (reference sequence). The length of the CDR3 is 15 residues. The sequence derives from a woman between 65 and 79 years old who had recovered from COVID-19. V and J are TRBV3-1 (or the pseudogene TRBV3-2) and TRBJ1-3; possible D gene TRBD1, 5 bases. The sample taken for sequencing was peripheral blood. CDR3 protein: CASNWGGASGNTIYF. DNA for the CDR3: TGTGCCAGCAACTGGGGGGGAGCCTCTGGAAACACCATATATTTT.